These 27 T cell receptor beta chains were sequenced from one sample in a study of T cell changes during pregnancy in multiple sclerosis. The data were produced by immunoSEQ multiplex PCR, yet TCRdb's version contains in-frame clones alone and is incomplete. The sample lists some 80,000 clones, 94% occurring once. Sample: CD4+ T cells from peripheral blood mononuclear cells, taken after pregnancy. The receptor source for this set is a female donor with multiple sclerosis, enrolled in a pregnancy study.

The V gene is TRBV30, the J gene TRBJ1-1; a possible D gene is TRBD1 (5 bases). V was pared by 5 bases and J by 5 bases, with 12 bases between. The CDR3 spans 12 residues. The germline gives CDR1 GTSNPN, CDR2 SVGIG (reference sequence). CDR3 bases: TGTGCCTGGGATAGGGGAGGGACTGAAGCTTTCTTT. Translation gives CAWDRGGTEAFF. Using reference TRBV30 and TRBJ1-1 for the parts outside the CDR3, the full variable domain is SQTIHQWPATLVQPVGSPLSLECTVEGTSNPNLYWYRQAAGRGLQLLFYSVGIGQISSEVPQNLSASRPQDRQFILSSKKLLLSDSGFYLCAWDRGGTEAFFGQGTRLTVV.

The chain carries TRBV5-1 and TRBJ2-2; D is ambiguous. In germline, CDR1 is SGHRS, CDR2 YFSETQ. This CDR3 has 17 amino acids. V gave up 0 bases and J gave up 2 bases, with 14 bases separating them. The CDR3 DNA reads as TGCGCCAGCAGCTTGGTCGCCCCGGTAGCCAACACCGGGGAGCTGTTTTTT. Its protein product is CASSLVAPVANTGELFF.

V and J are TRBV7-2 and TRBJ2-7, with 8 bases lining up with TRBD1. V dropped 1 base and J dropped 3; count of bases not matched to a gene: 5. CDR3 length: 15 residues. Germline CDR1 reads SGHTA; CDR2 reads FQGNSA. The CDR3 nucleotides read TGTGCCAGCAGCTTAGTGATCGGACAGGGCTACGAGCAGTACTTC. It yields the protein CASSLVIGQGYEQYF.

The chain links TRBV5-1 to TRBJ2-1; the match to TRBD2 covers 11 bases. Trimming took 4 bases from V and 4 from J; bases not matched to a gene: 10. Germline V gene sequence: CDR1 SGHRS, CDR2 YFSETQ. The CDR3 extends over 17 amino acids. The DNA of the CDR3 is TGCGCCAGCAGCCAAGACCATAGCGGGAGGGGTTACAATGAGCAGTTCTTC. Protein sequence: CASSQDHSGRGYNEQFF.

This chain joins TRBV29-1 and TRBJ1-3, with 10 bases identical to TRBD1. V was clipped by 4 bases and J by 4 bases; unmatched bases: 1. The germline gives CDR1 SQVTM, CDR2 ANQGSEA. The CDR3 is made up of 13 amino acids. CDR3 bases: TGCAGCGTTGGGACAGGGGGGGGAAACACCATATATTTT. Translated: CSVGTGGGNTIYF.

The chain has TRBV2 and TRBJ1-1; D is undetermined. CDR3 length: 13 amino acids. Trimming left V 5 bases short and J 3 bases short, with 10 bases between. From germline, CDR1 is SNHLY and CDR2 FYNNEI. The CDR3 region is CASSLRSDTEAFF. CDR3 nucleotide sequence: TGTGCCAGCAGTCTCCGGTCCGACACTGAAGCTTTCTTT. Supplemented by reference TRBV2 and TRBJ1-1, the full variable domain reads EPEVTQTPSHQVTQMGQEVILRCVPISNHLYFYWYRQILGQKVEFLVSFYNNEISEKSEIFDDQFSVERPDGSNFTLKIRSTKLEDSAMYFCASSLRSDTEAFFGQGTRLTVV.

The chain carries TRBV18 and TRBJ1-5; D call uncertain. Between the trimmed V and J ends, which lost 1 base and 3 bases, there was a span of 7 bases. Per germline, CDR1 KGHSH and CDR2 LQKENI. The CDR3 extends over 14 amino acids. Written as DNA, the CDR3 is TGTGCCAGCTCACCACAAGCTAACAATCAGCCCCAGCATTTT. Its translation: CASSPQANNQPQHF.

V gene TRBV13 combines with J gene TRBJ2-1, with 7 bases identical to TRBD2. Germline CDR1 is PRHDT and CDR2 is FYEKMQ (reference sequence). Trimming removed 5 bases from V and 4 bases from J; junction bases left unmatched: 8. CDR3 length: 15 amino acids. CDR3 coding DNA: TGTGCCAGCAGCCCCCGGCTAGCGGATTACAATGAGCAGTTCTTC. Protein: CASSPRLADYNEQFF.

This rearrangement joins TRBV28 to TRBJ1-5; 7 positions match TRBD1. Germline CDR1 is MDHEN and CDR2 is SYDVKM. The length of the CDR3 is 16 residues. The V gene end was trimmed by 6 bases and the J gene end by 2 bases; junction bases not matched to a gene: 10. The CDR3 DNA sequence: TGTGCCAGCAGCGACTACAGGGGCGAGGGCAATCAGCCCCAGCATTTT. Its protein is CASSDYRGEGNQPQHF.

The chain employs TRBV19 and TRBJ1-2; 9 bases are a match to TRBD1. The length of the CDR3 is 16 residues. The germline gives CDR1 LNHDA, CDR2 SQIVND (reference sequence). Trimming cost V 5 bases and J 2 bases; bases outside gene matches: 9. The DNA of the CDR3 is TGTGCCAGTAGTCGGGGGACAGGGAACAGCAACTATGGCTACACCTTC. Residues: CASSRGTGNSNYGYTF.

This clone has a handful of counts. The V and J genes are TRBV2 and TRBJ2-7; 10 nucleotides line up with TRBD2. Trimming removed 7 bases from V and 6 bases from J; junction bases left unmatched: 15. Germline CDR1 is SNHLY and CDR2 is FYNNEI. The length of the CDR3 is 16 residues. The CDR3 here is CASKWLAGAGSSEQYF. The CDR3 DNA is TGTGCCAGCAAGTGGCTAGCGGGAGCCGGAAGTAGCGAGCAGTACTTC. Full variable domain (outside the CDR3, taken from reference TRBV2 and TRBJ2-7): EPEVTQTPSHQVTQMGQEVILRCVPISNHLYFYWYRQILGQKVEFLVSFYNNEISEKSEIFDDQFSVERPDGSNFTLKIRSTKLEDSAMYFCASKWLAGAGSSEQYFGPGTRLTVT.

CDR3 amino acids: CASRPHFITDTQYF. In DNA form, the CDR3 reads TGTGCCAGCAGACCCCACTTTATCACAGATACGCAGTATTTT. V is TRBV6-6 and J is TRBJ2-3; D not resolved. V lost 6 bases, J lost 2 bases, and 12 bases lay in between. This CDR3 is built from 14 residues. Germline V gives CDR1 MNHNY, CDR2 SVGAGI (reference sequence).

This chain uses TRBV9 with TRBJ2-7, with a weak D call TRBD1 (6 bases). Trimming took 2 bases from V and 1 from J, leaving 13 bases between them. Germline assignment: CDR1 SGDLS and CDR2 YYNGEE. The CDR3 runs to 15 residues. The CDR3 DNA follows: TGTGCCAGCAGCGTGGGACACTTGAAGTCCTACGAGCAGTACTTC. The encoded protein is CASSVGHLKSYEQYF. Filled out from reference TRBV9 and TRBJ2-7, the complete variable domain reads DSGVTQTPKHLITATGQRVTLRCSPRSGDLSVYWYQQSLDQGLQFLIQYYNGEERAKGNILERFSAQQFPDLHSELNLSSLELGDSALYFCASSVGHLKSYEQYFGPGTRLTVT.

The V call is TRBV27, the J call TRBJ2-1; D might be TRBD1 (6 bases). Germline values: CDR1 MNHEY, CDR2 SMNVEV (reference sequence). V was pared by 5 bases and J by 0 bases, with 20 bases between. CDR3 length equals 18 residues. The CDR3, as DNA: TGTGCCAGCAGTCCCACAGGGCCCGGGGTCAGCTCCTACAATGAGCAGTTCTTC. This gives the protein CASSPTGPGVSSYNEQFF.

The J gene is TRBJ2-7, the V gene TRBV19; 7 nucleotides agree with TRBD1. The CDR3 has 14 residues. V dropped 3 bases and J dropped 4; count of bases not matched to a gene: 6. The germline CDR1 and CDR2 sequences are LNHDA and SQIVND (reference sequence). The CDR3 DNA is TGTGCCAGTAGTATGACAGGGAAGGGGTACGAGCAGTACTTC. This codes for CASSMTGKGYEQYF.

This clone was recorded once. This chain uses TRBV19 with TRBJ1-1; D not resolved. The V end was cut by 6 bases, the J end by 4 bases, with 9 bases between. CDR1 and CDR2 from the germline V gene are LNHDA and SQIVND (reference sequence). The CDR3 totals 12 residues. Here the CDR3 DNA reads TGTGCCAGTAGGGAGGGAGGCACTGAAGCTTTCTTT. Translation: CASREGGTEAFF.

V and J are TRBV27 and TRBJ2-1; 8 nucleotides line up with TRBD1. CDR3 length: 14 amino acids. Germline trimming cut 0 bases from V and 8 bases from J; bases unmatched to any gene: 3. Per germline, CDR1 MNHEY and CDR2 SMNVEV (reference sequence). The CDR3 region has the DNA TGTGCCAGCAGTTTATCAACCAGGGGGCATGAGCAGTTCTTC. Residues: CASSLSTRGHEQFF.

Only one count was recorded for this clone. The genes are TRBV4-2 and TRBJ2-2, with 15 bases matching TRBD2. Germline CDR1 and CDR2: LGHNA and YNFKEQ. With 7 bases clipped from V and 4 bases from J, the junction kept 16 bases outside the gene matches. The CDR3 extends over 20 amino acids. Here the CDR3 reads CASTTGVGLAGGPVTGELFF. CDR3 coding DNA: TGTGCCAGCACGACAGGGGTCGGACTAGCGGGAGGGCCGGTCACCGGGGAGCTGTTTTTT.

This clone appeared a few times. The chain couples TRBV4-1 to TRBJ1-2; D might be TRBD1 (6 bases). Between the trimmed V and J ends, which lost 5 bases and 5 bases, there was a span of 18 bases. Germline CDR1 reads MGHRA; CDR2 reads YSYEKL. The CDR3 runs to 15 residues. The CDR3 region has the DNA TGCGCCAGCAGCTTACCCGGACAGCGAGAGTATGGCTACACCTTC. This sequence encodes CASSLPGQREYGYTF.

The rearrangement joins TRBV30 to TRBJ2-5, with TRBD2 identical over 10 bases. The CDR3 is 15 residues long. V dropped 2 bases and J dropped 2; count of bases not matched to a gene: 5. Germline CDR1 GTSNPN, CDR2 SVGIG (reference sequence). This CDR3 reads CAWSRALAGQETQYF. The CDR3 DNA reads as TGTGCCTGGAGTAGGGCACTAGCGGGGCAAGAGACCCAGTACTTC.

The chain is built from TRBV7-3 and TRBJ2-3, with TRBD2 as a possible D gene (6 bases). Germline loops: CDR1 SGHTA, CDR2 FQGTGA. Trimming removed 5 bases at V and 2 bases at J, with 14 bases between. CDR3 length: 15 residues. Here the CDR3 DNA reads TGTGCCAGCAGCCCCTTAGCGGAGAACACAGATACGCAGTATTTT. It codes for CASSPLAENTDTQYF.

CDR3 region: CASSRGMDRDEKLFF. CDR3 nucleotides: TGCGCCAGCAGCCGCGGCATGGACAGGGATGAAAAACTGTTTTTT. The chain employs TRBV5-1 and TRBJ1-4; 8 bases are shared with TRBD1. The CDR3 has 15 amino acids. From germline, CDR1 is SGHRS and CDR2 YFSETQ. The V segment lost 4 bases and the J segment 6 bases; nucleotides outside the gene matches: 8.

This sequence joins TRBV29-1 and TRBJ1-2, with D possibly matching TRBD1 (6 bases). CDR1 and CDR2 from the germline V gene are SQVTM and ANQGSEA. V lost 8 bases and J 2 bases, leaving 18 bases between the germline ends. The CDR3 is 14 amino acids. The CDR3 protein is CSYERIQGNYGYTF. The DNA for the CDR3 is TGCAGCTATGAGAGGATCCAGGGGAACTATGGCTACACCTTC.

V gene TRBV25-1 combines with J gene TRBJ2-2; D is ambiguous. The germline V gene encodes CDR1 MGHDK and CDR2 SYGVNS. V was pared by 1 base and J by 0 bases, with 9 bases between. This CDR3 has 16 amino acids. The CDR3: CASSELSRTNTGELFF. The CDR3 DNA reads as TGTGCCAGCAGTGAATTATCCAGGACGAACACCGGGGAGCTGTTTTTT.

The chain is built from TRBV29-1 and TRBJ2-4; unclear D gene. The CDR3 runs 15 residues. Trimming removed 3 bases at V and 0 bases at J, with 12 bases between. Per the germline V gene, CDR1 is SQVTM and CDR2 is ANQGSEA. In nucleotides, the CDR3 is TGCAGCGTTGACGACAAATTCCTAGCCAAAAACATTCAGTACTTC. Protein product: CSVDDKFLAKNIQYF.

The chain carries TRBV6-1 and TRBJ1-1, with a possible D match to TRBD1 (6 bases). Deletions cut 5 bases from V and 5 bases from J, with 12 bases between. Germline CDR1 MNHNS, CDR2 SASEGT. The length of the CDR3 is 13 residues. The CDR3 loop reads CASSQDRITEAFF. The DNA for the CDR3 is TGTGCCAGCAGTCAAGACAGGATAACTGAAGCTTTCTTT.

The gene calls are TRBV7-2 and TRBJ1-5; 8 positions agree with TRBD1. CDR1 is SGHTA and CDR2 is FQGNSA in the germline V gene. CDR3 size: 15 residues. V shed 4 bases, J shed 4 bases, and the junction held 6 bases outside the gene matches. Here the CDR3 reads CASSSPDRGNQPQHF. The CDR3 nucleotides are TGTGCCAGCAGCTCCCCTGACAGGGGTAATCAGCCCCAGCATTTT.